This TCR beta chain stems from a study of blood T cell repertoires in COVID-19 (dated by TCRdb to the early 2020s). About the full investigation: Samples from collaborators originated in the United States, Italy and Spain and spanned both the acute and convalescent phases of COVID-19. Where available, HLA class I and class II types were obtained from metadata supplied by the sample provider rather than from assay-based typing. The repertoires were released in a freely available public database intended as a resource for research on the immune response to SARS-CoV-2. The material from the prospective study consisted of cDNA or gDNA derived from T cells, B-cell-depleted T cells, or PBMCs. Samples were obtained from the ongoing ImmuneRACE study (first 160 participants) and from some 1,300 subjects provided by 6 global collaborators. Deeply sampled blood TCRbeta repertoires from subjects exposed to, actively infected with, or recovered from COVID-19 were included in the dataset. Nearly every sample came with metadata listing a de-identified subject ID, COVID-19 status, age in years and sex. The paper as a whole reports these results and caveats: The quantity of clinical and demographic metadata differed by source and by participant and was supplied without curation.

Remarks on this clone: Its antigen has not been determined. Base-call qualities are not available, and no considerably larger clone is one nucleotide away.

Sequences SGHTS (CDR1) and YDEGEE (CDR2) are obtained from the germline V gene. V is clipped by 2 bases and J by 2 bases, and the sequence between their germline boundaries is 14 bases long. Counted from cysteine to phenylalanine, this CDR3 has 16 amino acids. Only the CDR3 region is kept as DNA, spanning 48 bases read in frame from base 1. In Seattle, one collaborating source enrolled patients while the infection was active and tracked those patients longitudinally over the course of disease. Whole blood was collected in K2EDTA tubes by collaborating institutions according to the institutions' own protocols. For TCRbeta analysis, collaborators shipped samples in one of three forms: frozen whole blood, isolated PBMCs, or DNA extracted from either of those sample types. TCRbeta CDR3 regions were amplified from genomic DNA using the immunoSEQ Assay, a bias-controlled multiplex PCR. The authors' analysis ran thus. Nucleated cell counts per sample were estimated from amplification of reference gene primers within the assay. To quantify the absolute abundance of each unique TCRbeta CDR3 rearrangement, sequence reads were collapsed and filtered. For each sample, productive Simpson clonality was calculated as the square root of Simpson's diversity index across productive rearrangements. TCRdb limited this immuneACCESS table to in-frame rearrangements with V and J called. A share of clones is missing; checked studies link under half to unresolved V genes, and the rest is unexplained. V, J and clone size derive from that table, while D and trimming were established from the DNA sequence. The sample records about 390,000 clones, 80% to 90% of which are singletons. Under 3% of the sample comes from the top ten.

Sequencing was performed on peripheral blood. The clonotype was recovered from a woman in her fifties or sixties with COVID-19, enrolled during active disease. This chain joins TRBV5-8 to TRBJ1-5, with TRBD1 tentatively as D gene (6 bases match). Read as DNA, the sequence is TGTGCCAGCAGCTTACCCAGGGGTTTGGGCAATCAGCCCCAGCATTTT. It translates to CASSLPRGLGNQPQHF.